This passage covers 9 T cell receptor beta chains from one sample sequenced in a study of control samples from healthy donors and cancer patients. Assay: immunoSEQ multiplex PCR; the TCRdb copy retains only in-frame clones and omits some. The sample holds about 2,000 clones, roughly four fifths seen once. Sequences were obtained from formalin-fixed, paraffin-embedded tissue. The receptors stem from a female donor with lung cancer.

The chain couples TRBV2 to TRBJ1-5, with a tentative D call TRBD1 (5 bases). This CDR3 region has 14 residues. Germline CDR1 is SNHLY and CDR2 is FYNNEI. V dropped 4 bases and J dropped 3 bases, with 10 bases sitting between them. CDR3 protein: CASSVWGFNQPQHF. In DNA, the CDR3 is TGTGCCAGCAGTGTGTGGGGGTTCAATCAGCCCCAGCATTTT.

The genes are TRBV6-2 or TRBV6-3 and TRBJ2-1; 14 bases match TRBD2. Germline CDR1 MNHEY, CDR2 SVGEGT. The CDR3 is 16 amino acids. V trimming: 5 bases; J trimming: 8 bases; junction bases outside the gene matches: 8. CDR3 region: CASSRGLAGAHHEQFF. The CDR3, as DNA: TGTGCCAGCAGTAGGGGACTAGCGGGAGCTCACCATGAGCAGTTCTTC.

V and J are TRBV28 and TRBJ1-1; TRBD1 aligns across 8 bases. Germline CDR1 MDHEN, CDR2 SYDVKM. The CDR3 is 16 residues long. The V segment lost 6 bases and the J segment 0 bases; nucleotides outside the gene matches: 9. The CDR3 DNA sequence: TGTGCCAGCAGGGGGACAGGACAACTCATGAACACTGAAGCTTTCTTT. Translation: CASRGTGQLMNTEAFF.

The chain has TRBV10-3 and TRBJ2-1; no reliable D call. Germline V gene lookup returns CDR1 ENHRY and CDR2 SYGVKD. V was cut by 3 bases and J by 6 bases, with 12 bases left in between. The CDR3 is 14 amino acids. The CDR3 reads CAISDQLGSNEQFF. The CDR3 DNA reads TGTGCCATCAGTGACCAGCTAGGTTCCAATGAGCAGTTCTTC.

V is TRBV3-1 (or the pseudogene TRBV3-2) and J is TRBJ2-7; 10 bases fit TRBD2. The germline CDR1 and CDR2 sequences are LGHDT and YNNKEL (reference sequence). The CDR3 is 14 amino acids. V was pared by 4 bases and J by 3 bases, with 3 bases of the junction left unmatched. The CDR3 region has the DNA TGTGCCAGCAGCCTAGCGGGAGGCCTCTACGAGCAGTACTTC. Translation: CASSLAGGLYEQYF.

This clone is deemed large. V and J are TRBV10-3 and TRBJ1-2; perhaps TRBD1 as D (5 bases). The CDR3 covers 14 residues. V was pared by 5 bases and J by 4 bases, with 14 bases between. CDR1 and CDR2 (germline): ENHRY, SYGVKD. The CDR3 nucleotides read TGTGCCATCAGTTCAGGGCTGCACGGCTATGGCTACACCTTC. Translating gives CAISSGLHGYGYTF.

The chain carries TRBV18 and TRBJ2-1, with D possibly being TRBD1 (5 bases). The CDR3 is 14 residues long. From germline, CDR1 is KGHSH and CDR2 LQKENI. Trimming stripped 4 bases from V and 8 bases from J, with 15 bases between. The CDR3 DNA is TGTGCCAGCTCACTACTGGGGCATCGGGATGAGCAGTTCTTC. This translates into CASSLLGHRDEQFF.

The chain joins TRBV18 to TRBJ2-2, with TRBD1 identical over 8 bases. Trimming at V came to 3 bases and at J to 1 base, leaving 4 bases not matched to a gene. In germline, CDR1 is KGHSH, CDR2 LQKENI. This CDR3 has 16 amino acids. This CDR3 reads CASSPADRVNTGELFF. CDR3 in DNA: TGTGCCAGCTCACCGGCGGACAGGGTGAACACCGGGGAGCTGTTTTTT.

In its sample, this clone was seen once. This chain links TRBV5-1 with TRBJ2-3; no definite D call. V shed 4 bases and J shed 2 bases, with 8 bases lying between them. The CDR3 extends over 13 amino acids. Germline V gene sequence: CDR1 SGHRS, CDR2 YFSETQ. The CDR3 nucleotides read TGCGCCAGCAGCCAGAGATTCACAGATACGCAGTATTTT. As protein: CASSQRFTDTQYF.